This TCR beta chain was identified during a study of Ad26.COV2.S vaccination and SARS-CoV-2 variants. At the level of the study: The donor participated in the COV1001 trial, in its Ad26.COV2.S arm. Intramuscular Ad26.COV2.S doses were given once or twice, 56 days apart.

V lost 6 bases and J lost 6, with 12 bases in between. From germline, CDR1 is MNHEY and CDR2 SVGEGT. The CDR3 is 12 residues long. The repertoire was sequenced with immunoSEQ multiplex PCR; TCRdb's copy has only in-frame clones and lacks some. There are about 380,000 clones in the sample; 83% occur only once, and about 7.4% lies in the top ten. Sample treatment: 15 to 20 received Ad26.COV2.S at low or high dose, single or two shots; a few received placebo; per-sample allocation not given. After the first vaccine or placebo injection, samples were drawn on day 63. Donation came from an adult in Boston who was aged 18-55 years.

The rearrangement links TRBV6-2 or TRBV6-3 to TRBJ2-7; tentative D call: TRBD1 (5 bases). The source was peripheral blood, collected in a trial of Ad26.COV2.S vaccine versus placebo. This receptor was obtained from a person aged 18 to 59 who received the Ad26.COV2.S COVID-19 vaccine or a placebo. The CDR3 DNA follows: TGTGCCAGCAGCCCCAGGGTAGGCGAGCAGTACTTC. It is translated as CASSPRVGEQYF.